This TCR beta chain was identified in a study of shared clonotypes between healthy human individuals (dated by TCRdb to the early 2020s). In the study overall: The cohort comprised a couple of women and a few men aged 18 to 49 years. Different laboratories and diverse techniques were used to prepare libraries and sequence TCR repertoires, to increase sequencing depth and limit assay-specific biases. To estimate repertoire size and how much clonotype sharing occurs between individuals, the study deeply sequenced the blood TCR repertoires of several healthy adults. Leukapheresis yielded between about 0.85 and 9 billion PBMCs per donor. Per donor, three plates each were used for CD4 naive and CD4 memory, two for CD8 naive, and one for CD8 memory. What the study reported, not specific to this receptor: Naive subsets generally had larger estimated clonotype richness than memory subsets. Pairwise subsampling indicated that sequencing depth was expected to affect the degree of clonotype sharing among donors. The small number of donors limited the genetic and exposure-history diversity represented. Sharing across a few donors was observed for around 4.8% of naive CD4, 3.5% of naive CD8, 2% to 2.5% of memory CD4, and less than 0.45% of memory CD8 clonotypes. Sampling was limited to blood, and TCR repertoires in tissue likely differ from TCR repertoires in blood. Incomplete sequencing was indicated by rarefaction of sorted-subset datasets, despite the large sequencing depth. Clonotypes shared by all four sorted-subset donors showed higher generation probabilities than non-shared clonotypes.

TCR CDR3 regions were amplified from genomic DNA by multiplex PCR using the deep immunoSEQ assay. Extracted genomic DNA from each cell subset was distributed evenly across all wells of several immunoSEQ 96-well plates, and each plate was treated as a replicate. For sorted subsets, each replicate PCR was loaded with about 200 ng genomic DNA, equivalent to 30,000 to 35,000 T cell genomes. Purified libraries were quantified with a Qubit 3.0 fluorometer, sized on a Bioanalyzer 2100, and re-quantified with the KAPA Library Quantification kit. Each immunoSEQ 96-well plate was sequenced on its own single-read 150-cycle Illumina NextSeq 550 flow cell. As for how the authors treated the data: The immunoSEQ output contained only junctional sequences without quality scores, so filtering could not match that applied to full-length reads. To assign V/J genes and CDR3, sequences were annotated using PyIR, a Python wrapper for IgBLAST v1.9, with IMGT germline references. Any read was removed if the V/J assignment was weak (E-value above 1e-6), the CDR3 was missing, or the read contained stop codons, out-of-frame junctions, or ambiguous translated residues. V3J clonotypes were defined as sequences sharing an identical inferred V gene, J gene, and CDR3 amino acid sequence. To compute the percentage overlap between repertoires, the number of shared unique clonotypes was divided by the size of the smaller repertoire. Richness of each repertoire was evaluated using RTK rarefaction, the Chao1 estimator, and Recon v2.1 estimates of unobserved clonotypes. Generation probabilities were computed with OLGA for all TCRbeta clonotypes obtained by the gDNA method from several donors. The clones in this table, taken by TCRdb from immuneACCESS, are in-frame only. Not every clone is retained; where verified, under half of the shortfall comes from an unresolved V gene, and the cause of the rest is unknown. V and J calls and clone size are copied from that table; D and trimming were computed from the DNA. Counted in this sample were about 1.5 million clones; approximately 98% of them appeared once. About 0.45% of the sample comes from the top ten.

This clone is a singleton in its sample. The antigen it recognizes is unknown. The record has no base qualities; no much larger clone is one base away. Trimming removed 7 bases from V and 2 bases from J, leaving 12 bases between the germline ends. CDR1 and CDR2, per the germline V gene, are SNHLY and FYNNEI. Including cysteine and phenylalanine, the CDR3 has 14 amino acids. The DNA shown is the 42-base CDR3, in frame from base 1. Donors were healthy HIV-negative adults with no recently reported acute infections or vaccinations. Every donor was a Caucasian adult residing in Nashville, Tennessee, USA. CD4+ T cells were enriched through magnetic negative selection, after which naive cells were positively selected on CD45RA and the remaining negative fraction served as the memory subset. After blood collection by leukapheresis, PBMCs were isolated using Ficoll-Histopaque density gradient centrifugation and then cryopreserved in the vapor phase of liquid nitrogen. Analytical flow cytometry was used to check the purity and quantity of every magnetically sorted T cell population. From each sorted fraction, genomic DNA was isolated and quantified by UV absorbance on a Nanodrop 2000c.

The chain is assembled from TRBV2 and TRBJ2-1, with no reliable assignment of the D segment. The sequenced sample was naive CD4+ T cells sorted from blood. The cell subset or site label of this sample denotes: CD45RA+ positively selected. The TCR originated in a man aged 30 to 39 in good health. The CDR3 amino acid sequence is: CASTSRPTYNEQFF. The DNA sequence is TGTGCCAGCACTTCGAGACCTACCTACAATGAGCAGTTCTTC.